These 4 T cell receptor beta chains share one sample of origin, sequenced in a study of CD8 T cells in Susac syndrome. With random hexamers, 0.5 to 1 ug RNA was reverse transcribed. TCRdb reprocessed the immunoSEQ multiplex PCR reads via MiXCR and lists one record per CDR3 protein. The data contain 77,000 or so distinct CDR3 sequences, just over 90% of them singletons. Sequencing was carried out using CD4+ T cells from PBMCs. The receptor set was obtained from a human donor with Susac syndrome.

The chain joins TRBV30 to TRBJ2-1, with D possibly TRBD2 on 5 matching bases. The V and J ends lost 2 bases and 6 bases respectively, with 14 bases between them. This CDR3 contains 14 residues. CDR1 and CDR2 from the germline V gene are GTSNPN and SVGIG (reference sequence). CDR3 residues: CAWSPLGLANEQFF. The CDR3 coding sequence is TGTGCCTGGAGTCCCCTTGGTCTAGCCAATGAGCAGTTCTTC.

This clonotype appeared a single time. CDR3 sequence: CASGDRVDQPQHF. The DNA for the CDR3 is TGTGCCAGCGGAGACAGGGTCGATCAGCCCCAGCATTTT. This chain connects TRBV27 to TRBJ1-5; 7 nucleotides line up with TRBD1. V shed 8 bases and J 5 bases; nucleotides not matched to a gene: 6. Per the germline V gene, CDR1 is MNHEY and CDR2 is SMNVEV (reference sequence). The CDR3 has 13 residues.

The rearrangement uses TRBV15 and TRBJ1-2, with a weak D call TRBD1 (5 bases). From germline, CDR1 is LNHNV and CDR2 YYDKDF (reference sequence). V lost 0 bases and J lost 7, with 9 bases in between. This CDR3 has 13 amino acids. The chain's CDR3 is CATSRELGTGYTF. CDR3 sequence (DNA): TGTGCCACCAGCAGAGAGTTGGGGACTGGCTACACCTTC.

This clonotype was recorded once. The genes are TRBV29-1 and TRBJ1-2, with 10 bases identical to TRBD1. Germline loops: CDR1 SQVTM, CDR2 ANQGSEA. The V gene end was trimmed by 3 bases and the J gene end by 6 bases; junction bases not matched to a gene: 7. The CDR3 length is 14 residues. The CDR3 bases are TGCAGCGTTGACGGCTGGACAGGGGGGAATGGCTACACCTTC. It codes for CSVDGWTGGNGYTF.